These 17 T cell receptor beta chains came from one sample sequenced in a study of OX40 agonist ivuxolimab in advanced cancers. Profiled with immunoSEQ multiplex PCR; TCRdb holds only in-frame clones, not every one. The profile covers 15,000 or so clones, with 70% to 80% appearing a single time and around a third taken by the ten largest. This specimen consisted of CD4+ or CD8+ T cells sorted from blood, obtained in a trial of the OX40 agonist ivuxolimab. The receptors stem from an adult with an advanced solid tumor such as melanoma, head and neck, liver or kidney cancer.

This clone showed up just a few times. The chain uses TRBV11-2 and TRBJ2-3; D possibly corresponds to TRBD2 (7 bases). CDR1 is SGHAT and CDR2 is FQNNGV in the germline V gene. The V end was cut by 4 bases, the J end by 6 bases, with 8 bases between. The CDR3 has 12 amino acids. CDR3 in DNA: TGTGCCAGCAGCTGGGGGGGCGATACGCAGTATTTT. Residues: CASSWGGDTQYF.

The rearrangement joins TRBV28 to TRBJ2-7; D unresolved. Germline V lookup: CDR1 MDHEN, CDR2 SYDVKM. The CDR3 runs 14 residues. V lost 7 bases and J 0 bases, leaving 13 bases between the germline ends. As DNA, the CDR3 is TGTGCCAGCACCCCCCCATCAACCTCCTACGAGCAGTACTTC. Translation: CASTPPSTSYEQYF.

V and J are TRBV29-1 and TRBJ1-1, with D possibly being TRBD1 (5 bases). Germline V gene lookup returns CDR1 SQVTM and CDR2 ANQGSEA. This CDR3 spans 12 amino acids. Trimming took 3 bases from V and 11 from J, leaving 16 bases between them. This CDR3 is CSVDRDDRRAFF. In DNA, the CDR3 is TGCAGCGTTGACAGGGACGATCGGCGGGCTTTCTTT.

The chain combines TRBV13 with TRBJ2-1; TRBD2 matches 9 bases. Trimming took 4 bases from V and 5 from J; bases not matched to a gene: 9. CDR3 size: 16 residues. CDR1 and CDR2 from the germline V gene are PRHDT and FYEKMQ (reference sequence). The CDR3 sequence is CASSSRLADGDNEQFF. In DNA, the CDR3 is TGTGCCAGCAGCTCACGACTAGCGGATGGGGACAATGAGCAGTTCTTC.

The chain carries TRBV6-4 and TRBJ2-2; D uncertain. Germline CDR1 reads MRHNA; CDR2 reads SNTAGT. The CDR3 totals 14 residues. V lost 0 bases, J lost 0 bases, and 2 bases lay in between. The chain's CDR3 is CASSDSPNTGELFF. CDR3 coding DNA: TGTGCCAGCAGTGACTCGCCGAACACCGGGGAGCTGTTTTTT.

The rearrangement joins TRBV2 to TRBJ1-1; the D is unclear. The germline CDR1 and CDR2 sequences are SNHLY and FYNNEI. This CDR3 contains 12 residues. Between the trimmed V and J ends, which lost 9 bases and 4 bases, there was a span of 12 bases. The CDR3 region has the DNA TGTGCCAGGAGGGTTTCGTCCACTGAAGCTTTCTTT. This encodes CARRVSSTEAFF. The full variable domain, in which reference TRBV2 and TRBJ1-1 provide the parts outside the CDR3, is EPEVTQTPSHQVTQMGQEVILRCVPISNHLYFYWYRQILGQKVEFLVSFYNNEISEKSEIFDDQFSVERPDGSNFTLKIRSTKLEDSAMYFCARRVSSTEAFFGQGTRLTVV.

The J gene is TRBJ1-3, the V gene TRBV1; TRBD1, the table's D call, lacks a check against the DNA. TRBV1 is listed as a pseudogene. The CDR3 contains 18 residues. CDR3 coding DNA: TGCACCAGCAGCCAAGGACAGGGGGGATTCTCCTCTGGAAACACCATATATTTT. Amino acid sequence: CTSSQGQGGFSSGNTIYF.

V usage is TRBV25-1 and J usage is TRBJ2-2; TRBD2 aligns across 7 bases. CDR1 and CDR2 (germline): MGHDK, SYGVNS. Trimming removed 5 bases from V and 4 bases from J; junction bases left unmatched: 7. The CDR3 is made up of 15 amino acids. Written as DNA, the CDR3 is TGTGCCAGCAGTCCCCCGGGGGGTTCCACCGGGGAGCTGTTTTTT. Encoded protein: CASSPPGGSTGELFF.

The CDR3 region has the DNA TGTGCCAGCAGCTTGGGGGGACTCGATTACGAGCAGTACTTC. It codes for CASSLGGLDYEQYF. The chain is built from TRBV5-6 and TRBJ2-7; TRBD2 is a possible D gene (6 bases). V was shortened by 0 bases and J by 4 bases, with 11 bases between the two germline ends. The germline CDR1 and CDR2 sequences are SGHDT and YYEEEE. This CDR3 has 14 amino acids.

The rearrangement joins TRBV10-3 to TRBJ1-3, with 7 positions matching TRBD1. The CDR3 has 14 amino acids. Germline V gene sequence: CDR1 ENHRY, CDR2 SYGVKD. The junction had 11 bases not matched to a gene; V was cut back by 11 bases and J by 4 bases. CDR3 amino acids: CASEGGSDGNTIYF. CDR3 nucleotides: TGTGCCTCCGAAGGGGGCTCTGACGGAAACACCATATATTTT.

The CDR3 region has the DNA TGTGCCTGGACCCCAGCGGGAGGGGAAGATACGCAGTATTTT. This sequence encodes CAWTPAGGEDTQYF. The rearrangement links TRBV30 to TRBJ2-3; 10 nucleotides align to TRBD2. This CDR3 is 14 amino acids long. Germline trimming cut 4 bases from V and 5 bases from J; bases unmatched to any gene: 6. CDR1 GTSNPN and CDR2 SVGIG come from the germline V gene (reference sequence).

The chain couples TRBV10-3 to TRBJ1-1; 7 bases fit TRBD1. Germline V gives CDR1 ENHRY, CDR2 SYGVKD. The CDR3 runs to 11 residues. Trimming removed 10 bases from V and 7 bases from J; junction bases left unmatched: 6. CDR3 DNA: TGTGCCACCTGGACAGGTGGTGAAGCTTTCTTT. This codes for CATWTGGEAFF.

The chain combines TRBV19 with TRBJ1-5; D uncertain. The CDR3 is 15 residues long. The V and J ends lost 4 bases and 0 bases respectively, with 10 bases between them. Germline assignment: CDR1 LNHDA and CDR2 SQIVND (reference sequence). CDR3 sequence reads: CASSRQPTSNQPQHF. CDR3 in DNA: TGTGCCAGTAGTAGGCAGCCAACTAGCAATCAGCCCCAGCATTTT.

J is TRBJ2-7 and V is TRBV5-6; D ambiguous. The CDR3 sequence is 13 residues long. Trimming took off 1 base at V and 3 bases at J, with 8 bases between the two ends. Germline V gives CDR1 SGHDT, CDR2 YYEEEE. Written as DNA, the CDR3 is TGTGCCAGCAGCTTGACAACGGGCTACGAGCAGTACTTC. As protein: CASSLTTGYEQYF.

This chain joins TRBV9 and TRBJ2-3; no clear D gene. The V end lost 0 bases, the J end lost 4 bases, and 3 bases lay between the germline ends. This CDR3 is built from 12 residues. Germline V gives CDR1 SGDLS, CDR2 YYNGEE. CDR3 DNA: TGTGCCAGCAGCGTAGATGCAGATACGCAGTATTTT. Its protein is CASSVDADTQYF.

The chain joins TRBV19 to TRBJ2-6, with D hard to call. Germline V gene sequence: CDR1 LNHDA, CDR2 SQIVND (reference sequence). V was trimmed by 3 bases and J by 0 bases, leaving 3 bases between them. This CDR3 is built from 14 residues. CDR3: CASSILSGANVLTF. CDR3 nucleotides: TGTGCCAGTAGTATCCTCTCTGGGGCCAACGTCCTGACTTTC.

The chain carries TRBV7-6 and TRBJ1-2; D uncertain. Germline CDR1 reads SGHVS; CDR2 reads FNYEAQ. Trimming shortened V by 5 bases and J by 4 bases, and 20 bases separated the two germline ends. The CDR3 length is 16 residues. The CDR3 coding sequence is TGTGCCAGCAGCCTTTGTTTTTCTCGAAAGACCTATGGCTACACCTTC. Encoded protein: CASSLCFSRKTYGYTF.